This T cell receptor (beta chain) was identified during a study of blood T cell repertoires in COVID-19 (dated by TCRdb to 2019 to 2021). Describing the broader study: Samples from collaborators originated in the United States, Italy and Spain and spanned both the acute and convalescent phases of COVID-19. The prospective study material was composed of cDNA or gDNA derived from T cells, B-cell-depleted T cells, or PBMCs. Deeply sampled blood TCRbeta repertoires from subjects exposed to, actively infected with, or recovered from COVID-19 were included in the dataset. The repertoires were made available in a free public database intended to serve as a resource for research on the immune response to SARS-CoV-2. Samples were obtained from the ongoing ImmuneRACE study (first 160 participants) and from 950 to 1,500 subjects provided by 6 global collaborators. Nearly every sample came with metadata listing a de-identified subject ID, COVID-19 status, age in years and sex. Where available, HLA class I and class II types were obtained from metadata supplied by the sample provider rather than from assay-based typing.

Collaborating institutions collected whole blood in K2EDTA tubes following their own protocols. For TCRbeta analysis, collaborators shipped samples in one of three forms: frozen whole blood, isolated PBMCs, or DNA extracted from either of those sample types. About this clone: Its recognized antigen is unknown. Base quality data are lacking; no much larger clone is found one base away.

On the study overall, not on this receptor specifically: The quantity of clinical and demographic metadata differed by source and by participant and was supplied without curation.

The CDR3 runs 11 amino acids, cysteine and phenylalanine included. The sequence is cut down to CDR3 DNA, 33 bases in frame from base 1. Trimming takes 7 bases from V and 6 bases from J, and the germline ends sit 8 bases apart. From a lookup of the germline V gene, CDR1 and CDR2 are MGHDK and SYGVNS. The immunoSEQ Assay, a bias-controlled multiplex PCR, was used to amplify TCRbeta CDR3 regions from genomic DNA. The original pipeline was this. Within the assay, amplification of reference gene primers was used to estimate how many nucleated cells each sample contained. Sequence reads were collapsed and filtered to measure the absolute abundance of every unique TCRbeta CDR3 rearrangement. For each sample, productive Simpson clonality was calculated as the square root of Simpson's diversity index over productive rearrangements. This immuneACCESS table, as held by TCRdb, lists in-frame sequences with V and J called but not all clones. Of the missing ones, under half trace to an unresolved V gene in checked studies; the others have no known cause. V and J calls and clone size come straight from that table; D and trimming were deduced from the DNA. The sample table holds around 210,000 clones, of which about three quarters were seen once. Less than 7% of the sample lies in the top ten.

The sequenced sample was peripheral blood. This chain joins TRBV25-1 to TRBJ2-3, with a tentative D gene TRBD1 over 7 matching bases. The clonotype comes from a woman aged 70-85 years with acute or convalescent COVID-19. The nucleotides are TGTGCCAGCACAGGGGGGGATACGCAGTATTTT. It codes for CASTGGDTQYF.